This T cell receptor (beta chain) appears in the sequencing data of a study of blood T cell repertoires in COVID-19. Profiling relied on immunoSEQ multiplex PCR, and the TCRdb table lists in-frame clones only, not all of them. The sample has approximately 94,000 clones; more than 75% are singletons. CDR3 size: 16 residues. Germline lookup yields CDR1 LGHNA and CDR2 YSLEER. J was trimmed by 5 bases and V by 0 bases; bases with no gene match: 7. Sequencing input: peripheral blood. The TCR was taken from a human donor in a cohort sampled during active COVID-19. This rearrangement joins TRBV4-3 to TRBJ1-2, with 9 bases identical to TRBD1. The CDR3: CASSQELQGARYGYTF. The CDR3 DNA reads TGCGCCAGCAGCCAAGAACTACAGGGGGCTCGGTATGGCTACACCTTC.